A single sample gave rise to the 18 T cell receptor beta chains below, sequenced in a study of blood T cells in healthy people across ages. Together with a sample-barcoded 5' primer, a J-beta primer mix was included in a second PCR lasting about 6 to 11 cycles. One entry per CDR3 protein, called by TCRdb with MiXCR from the 5' RACE reads. Altogether 700,000 to 1,000,000 distinct CDR3 sequences are present, about 42% being singletons, with the ten largest covering roughly 19%. The sample comprised blood. The receptors originated from a man aged 55-75 years in good health.

The chain carries TRBV5-6 and TRBJ1-1; D gene uncertain. Trimming stripped 1 base from V and 7 bases from J, with 11 bases between. The CDR3 covers 13 residues. Per the germline V gene, CDR1 is SGHDT and CDR2 is YYEEEE. The CDR3 loop is CASSLRGGDEAFF. The CDR3 DNA sequence: TGTGCCAGCAGCTTGCGGGGTGGGGATGAAGCTTTCTTT. The entire variable domain, with the rest obtained from reference TRBV5-6 and TRBJ1-1, is as follows: DAGVTQSPTHLIKTRGQQVTLRCSPKSGHDTVSWYQQALGQGPQFIFQYYEEEERQRGNFPDRFSGHQFPNYSSELNVNALLLGDSALYLCASSLRGGDEAFFGQGTRLTVV.

This clonotype was picked up many times. J is TRBJ2-7 and V is TRBV29-1; tentative D call: TRBD1 (5 bases). Germline V gives CDR1 SQVTM, CDR2 ANQGSEA. The ends were cut back, 0 bases at V and 0 bases at J, with 9 bases in the middle. The CDR3 sequence is 14 residues long. CDR3 DNA sequence: TGCAGCGTTGAAGATTCGCAGGGCTCCTACGAGCAGTACTTC. Encoded protein: CSVEDSQGSYEQYF.

The chain recombines TRBV20-1 with TRBJ2-4; 9 bases map to TRBD1. With the DNA end fitting TRBJ2-7 better, the J assignment may be wrong. In germline, CDR1 is DFQATT, CDR2 SNEGSKA (reference sequence). This CDR3 region has 14 residues. The CDR3 DNA follows: TGCAGTGCTCTAAGGGACAGGGATACCTACGAGCAGTACTTC. This translates into CSALRDRDTYEQYF.

This clonotype has more than one count but fewer than ten. The chain is built from TRBV10-3 and TRBJ2-1, with 8 bases that match TRBD2. J was trimmed by 4 bases and V by 10 bases; bases with no gene match: 12. CDR3 length: 15 residues. Germline CDR1 ENHRY, CDR2 SYGVKD. CDR3 amino acids: CATQLTGGLYNEQFF. As DNA, the CDR3 is TGTGCCACCCAACTTACGGGGGGGCTATACAATGAGCAGTTCTTC.

The chain joins TRBV20-1 to TRBJ1-1; tentative D call: TRBD1 (6 bases). Germline lookup yields CDR1 DFQATT and CDR2 SNEGSKA (reference sequence). The CDR3 has 15 amino acids. Trimming left V 2 bases short and J 5 bases short, with 18 bases between. CDR3 region: CSARRRGGGWTEAFF. CDR3 in DNA: TGCAGTGCTAGAAGGAGAGGGGGGGGATGGACTGAAGCTTTCTTT.

With regard to this clonotype: Possible read error: a much larger clone is one base away. The chain recombines TRBV29-1 with TRBJ2-4; 8 bases map to TRBD1. The J call may be incorrect, as the DNA end agrees better with TRBJ2-7. CDR3 length: 14 residues. Germline values: CDR1 SQVTM, CDR2 ANQGSEA. The CDR3 spells CSAPRRQGASEQYF. The CDR3 coding sequence is TGCAGCGCCCCTAGGCGGCAGGGGGCAAGCGAGCAGTACTTC.

This rearrangement joins TRBV7-2 to TRBJ2-3; 7 positions agree with TRBD2. The CDR3 is 16 amino acids. Germline-derived CDR1 and CDR2 are SGHTA and FQGNSA. Germline trimming cut 4 bases from V and 5 bases from J; bases unmatched to any gene: 12. CDR3 bases: TGTGCCAGCAGCTCCCCCGGCGGGGGATTTGTAGATACGCAGTATTTT. Translating it yields CASSSPGGGFVDTQYF.

This rearrangement joins TRBV14 to TRBJ2-3; D unresolved. Germline assignment: CDR1 SGHDN and CDR2 FVKESK. This CDR3 is built from 13 residues. V gave up 6 bases and J gave up 2 bases, with 9 bases separating them. CDR3 in DNA: TGTGCCAGCAGTCTAATCCCCACAGATACGCAGTATTTT. Translating it yields CASSLIPTDTQYF.

This clonotype was observed a handful of times. J is TRBJ1-6 and V is TRBV7-2, with D possibly TRBD1 on 5 matching bases. V lost 5 bases, J lost 7 bases, and 9 bases lay in between. Looked up from germline, CDR1 is SGHTA and CDR2 is FQGNSA. This CDR3 region has 13 residues. The CDR3 DNA sequence: TGTGCCAGCAGCACGGGGGTAAATTCACCCCTCCACTTT. It translates to CASSTGVNSPLHF.

The chain employs TRBV5-6 and TRBJ2-1; D is ambiguous. This CDR3 spans 14 amino acids. Germline CDR1 reads SGHDT; CDR2 reads YYEEEE. Between the trimmed V and J ends, which lost 0 bases and 7 bases, there was a span of 11 bases. The CDR3 DNA reads as TGTGCCAGCAGCTTGGCGGATAGGCCTAATGAGCAGTTCTTC. Translated: CASSLADRPNEQFF.

The CDR3 protein is CASSLGTSGGVEQFF. CDR3 nucleotide sequence: TGTGCCAGCAGTCTCGGGACTAGCGGGGGAGTTGAGCAGTTCTTC. The V and J genes are TRBV27 and TRBJ2-1; 14 nucleotides agree with TRBD2. The CDR3 extends over 15 amino acids. Germline V gives CDR1 MNHEY, CDR2 SMNVEV (reference sequence). Germline trimming cut 5 bases from V and 9 bases from J; bases unmatched to any gene: 6.

This chain links TRBV20-1 with TRBJ1-2, with D maybe TRBD1 (5 bases). This CDR3 has 11 amino acids. The germline gives CDR1 DFQATT, CDR2 SNEGSKA (reference sequence). V lost 5 bases to trimming and J lost 5 bases, with 9 bases between them. The CDR3 sequence is CSADSPYGYTF. CDR3 bases: TGCAGTGCTGACAGCCCATATGGCTACACCTTC.

The rearrangement uses TRBV7-2 and TRBJ1-1, with TRBD1 as a possible D gene (6 bases). CDR1 SGHTA and CDR2 FQGNSA come from the germline V gene. V lost 5 bases and J lost 2, with 18 bases in between. The CDR3 totals 16 residues. This CDR3 reads CASSRIRGEGNTEAFF. The CDR3 nucleotides read TGTGCCAGCAGCCGAATTAGGGGGGAGGGAAACACTGAAGCTTTCTTT.

V usage is TRBV6-6 and J usage is TRBJ2-2, with D hard to call. The germline V and J ends were trimmed by 6 bases and 0 bases, with 8 bases remaining between them. CDR1 and CDR2 from the germline V gene are MNHNY and SVGAGI (reference sequence). CDR3 length: 14 amino acids. The CDR3 DNA is TGTGCCAGCAGGATTTCAACGAACACCGGGGAGCTGTTTTTT. It translates to CASRISTNTGELFF.

The chain combines TRBV5-5 with TRBJ1-1; TRBD1 matches 8 bases. Germline V gene sequence: CDR1 SGHKS, CDR2 YYEKEE (reference sequence). This CDR3 is 16 amino acids long. V shed 4 bases, J shed 1 base, and the junction held 9 bases outside the gene matches. Here the CDR3 reads CASSPGQGTANTEAFF. The CDR3 DNA reads as TGTGCCAGCAGCCCCGGACAGGGAACTGCGAACACTGAAGCTTTCTTT. The full variable domain, in which reference TRBV5-5 and TRBJ1-1 provide the parts outside the CDR3, is DAGVTQSPTHLIKTRGQQVTLRCSPISGHKSVSWYQQVLGQGPQFIFQYYEKEERGRGNFPDRFSARQFPNYSSELNVNALLLGDSALYLCASSPGQGTANTEAFFGQGTRLTVV.

This clonotype was detected only a few times. The chain combines TRBV7-2 with TRBJ2-7, with a weak D call TRBD1 (5 bases). Germline V gene lookup returns CDR1 SGHTA and CDR2 FQGNSA. The V gene lost 5 bases and the J gene lost 6 bases, with 17 bases spanning the gap. This CDR3 spans 14 amino acids. CDR3 sequence (DNA): TGTGCCAGCAGCCCAGGTGGACAAGTTCGCGAGCAGTACTTC. Translated: CASSPGGQVREQYF. The whole variable domain, remainder taken from reference TRBV7-2 and TRBJ2-7, is GAGVSQSPSNKVTEKGKDVELRCDPISGHTALYWYRQSLGQGLEFLIYFQGNSAPDKSGLPSDRFSAERTGGSVSTLTIQRTQQEDSAVYLCASSPGGQVREQYFGPGTRLTVT.

The V call is TRBV6-2 or TRBV6-3, the J call TRBJ1-2; D is possibly TRBD1 (5 bases). The V and J ends lost 5 bases and 8 bases respectively, with 21 bases between them. The CDR3 length is 15 residues. Germline V gene sequence: CDR1 MNHEY, CDR2 SVGEGT. CDR3 DNA: TGTGCCAGCAGTCTAACGGGGACGTCTTTTGTCGGCTACACCTTC. This gives the protein CASSLTGTSFVGYTF.

J is TRBJ1-6 and V is TRBV2, with D possibly matching TRBD1 (6 bases). Germline-derived CDR1 and CDR2 are SNHLY and FYNNEI. The V gene lost 6 bases and the J gene lost 7 bases, with 13 bases spanning the gap. The CDR3 length is 14 residues. The CDR3 loop is CASRPQGTNSPLHF. The CDR3 bases are TGTGCCAGCAGACCACAAGGGACAAATTCACCCCTCCACTTT.